This T cell receptor (beta chain) was captured in a study of spatial heterogeneity in lung cancer. Background on the study: Detection of beta-chain sequences consistently exceeded that of alpha-chain sequences.

The length of the CDR3 is 14 residues. Unmatched junction bases numbered 11, after V lost 6 bases and J lost 8 bases. Per germline, CDR1 SGHTA and CDR2 FQGNSA. This clonotype is large (0.1 to 1%). MiXCR, run by TCRdb on the 5' RACE reads, gives a single entry per CDR3 protein. This sample has several hundred distinct CDR3 sequences, with 10% to 15% found just once. The time point is: sample taken at primary tumor resection. Without sorting, whole RNA was sequenced from tumor, nontumor lung or frozen PBMC. The chain employs TRBV7-2 and TRBJ1-2; 8 nucleotides align to TRBD1. This sequence was found in a male donor with early-stage non-small cell lung cancer. The source material was PBMCs, sampled at surgery. CDR3: CASRDGQGVRGYTF. The CDR3 DNA reads as TGTGCCAGCAGAGATGGACAGGGTGTTAGGGGCTACACCTTC.